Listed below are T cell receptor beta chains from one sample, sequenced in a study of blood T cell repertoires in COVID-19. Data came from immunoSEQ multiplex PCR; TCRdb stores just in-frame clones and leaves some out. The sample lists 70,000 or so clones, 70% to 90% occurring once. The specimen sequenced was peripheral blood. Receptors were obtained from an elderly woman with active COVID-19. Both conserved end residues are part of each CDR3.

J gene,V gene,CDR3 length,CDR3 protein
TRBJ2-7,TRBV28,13,CASSFGPSYEQYF
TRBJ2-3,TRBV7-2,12,CASSQGVGSQYF
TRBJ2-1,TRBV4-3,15,CASSFSGSSYNEQFF
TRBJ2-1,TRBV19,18,CASSFLLAVPSSYNEQFF
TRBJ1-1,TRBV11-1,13,CASSLAGGREAFF
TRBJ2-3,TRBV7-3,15,CASSEGQGRADTQYF
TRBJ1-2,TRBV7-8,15,CASSLSGRFSYGYTF
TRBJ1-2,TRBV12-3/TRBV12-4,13,CASSPDSNYGYTF
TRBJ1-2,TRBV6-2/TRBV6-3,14,CASSYSKGARGYTF
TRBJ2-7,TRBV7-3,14,CASSLNGRADEQYF